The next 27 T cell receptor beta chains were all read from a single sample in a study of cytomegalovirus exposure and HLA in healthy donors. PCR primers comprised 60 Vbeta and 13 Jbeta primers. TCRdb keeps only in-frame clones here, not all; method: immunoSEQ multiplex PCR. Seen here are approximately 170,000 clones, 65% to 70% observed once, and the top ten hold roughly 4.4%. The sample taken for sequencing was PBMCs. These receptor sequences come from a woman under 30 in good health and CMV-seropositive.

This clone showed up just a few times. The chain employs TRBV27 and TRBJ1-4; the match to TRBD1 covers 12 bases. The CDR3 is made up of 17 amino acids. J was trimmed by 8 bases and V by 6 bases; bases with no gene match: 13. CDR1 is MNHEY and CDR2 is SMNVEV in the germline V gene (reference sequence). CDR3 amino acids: CASSSPGTGGVREKLFF. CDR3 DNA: TGTGCCAGCAGCTCCCCCGGGACAGGGGGCGTTAGAGAAAAACTGTTTTTT.

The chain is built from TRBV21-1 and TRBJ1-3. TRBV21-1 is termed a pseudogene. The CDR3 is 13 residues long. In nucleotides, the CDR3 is TGTGCCACCTACCCTTTCACTGGAAACACCATATATTTT. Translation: CATYPFTGNTIYF.

The CDR3 sequence is CAWSNVETPNNYGYTF. DNA for the CDR3: TGTGCCTGGAGCAATGTTGAGACACCGAATAACTATGGCTACACCTTC. The chain couples TRBV30 to TRBJ1-2; D unclear. Between the trimmed V and J ends, which lost 3 bases and 1 base, there was a span of 18 bases. CDR1 GTSNPN and CDR2 SVGIG come from the germline V gene (reference sequence). This CDR3 contains 16 residues. The whole variable domain, filled in from reference TRBV30 and TRBJ1-2, reads SQTIHQWPATLVQPVGSPLSLECTVEGTSNPNLYWYRQAAGRGLQLLFYSVGIGQISSEVPQNLSASRPQDRQFILSSKKLLLSDSGFYLCAWSNVETPNNYGYTFGSGTRLTVV.

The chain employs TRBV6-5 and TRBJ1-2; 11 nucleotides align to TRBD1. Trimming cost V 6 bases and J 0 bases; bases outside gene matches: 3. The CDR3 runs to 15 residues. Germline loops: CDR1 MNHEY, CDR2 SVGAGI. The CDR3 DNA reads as TGTGCCAGCAGGGACAGGGGGCCCTCTAACTATGGCTACACCTTC. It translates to CASRDRGPSNYGYTF.

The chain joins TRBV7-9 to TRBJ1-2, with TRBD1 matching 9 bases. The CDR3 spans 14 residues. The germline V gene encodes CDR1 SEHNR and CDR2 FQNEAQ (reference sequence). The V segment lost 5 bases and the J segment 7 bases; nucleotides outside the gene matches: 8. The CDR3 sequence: CASSDTGQGLGYTF. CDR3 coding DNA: TGTGCCAGCAGCGACACGGGACAGGGCCTTGGCTACACCTTC.

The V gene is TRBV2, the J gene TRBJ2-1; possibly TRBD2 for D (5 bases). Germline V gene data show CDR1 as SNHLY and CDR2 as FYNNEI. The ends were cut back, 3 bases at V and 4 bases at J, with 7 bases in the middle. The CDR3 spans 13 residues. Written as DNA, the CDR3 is TGTGCCAGCAGTGACGGACTGTACAATGAGCAGTTCTTC. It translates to CASSDGLYNEQFF.

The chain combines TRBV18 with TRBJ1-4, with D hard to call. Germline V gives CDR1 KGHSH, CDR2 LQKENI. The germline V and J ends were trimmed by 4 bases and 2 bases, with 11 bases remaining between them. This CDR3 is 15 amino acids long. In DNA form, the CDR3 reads TGTGCCAGCTCACTACGGGATGGGACTAATGAAAAACTGTTTTTT. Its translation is CASSLRDGTNEKLFF.

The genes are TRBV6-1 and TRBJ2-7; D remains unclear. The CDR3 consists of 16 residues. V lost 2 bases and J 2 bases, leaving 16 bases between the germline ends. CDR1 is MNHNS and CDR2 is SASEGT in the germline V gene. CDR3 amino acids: CASSEPSTPLPYEQYF. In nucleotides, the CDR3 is TGTGCCAGCAGTGAACCCTCGACACCTCTCCCCTACGAGCAGTACTTC.

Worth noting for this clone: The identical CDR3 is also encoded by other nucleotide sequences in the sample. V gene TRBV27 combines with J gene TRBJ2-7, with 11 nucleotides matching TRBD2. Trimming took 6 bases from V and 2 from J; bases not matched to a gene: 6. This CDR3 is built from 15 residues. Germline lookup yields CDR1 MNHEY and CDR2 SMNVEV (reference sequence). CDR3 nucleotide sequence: TGTGCCAGCAGCCTTCTAGCGGGGGGAGCCTACGAGCAGTACTTC. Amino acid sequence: CASSLLAGGAYEQYF.

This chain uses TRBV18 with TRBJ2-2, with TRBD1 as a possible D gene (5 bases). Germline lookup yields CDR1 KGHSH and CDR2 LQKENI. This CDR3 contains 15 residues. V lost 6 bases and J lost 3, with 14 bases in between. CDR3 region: CASSTQGFHTGELFF. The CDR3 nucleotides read TGTGCCAGCTCCACGCAGGGTTTTCACACCGGGGAGCTGTTTTTT.

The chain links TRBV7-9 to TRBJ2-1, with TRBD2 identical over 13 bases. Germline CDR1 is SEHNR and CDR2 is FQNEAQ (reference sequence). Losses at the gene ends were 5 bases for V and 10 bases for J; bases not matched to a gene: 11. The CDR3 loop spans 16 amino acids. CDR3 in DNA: TGTGCCAGCAGCCTTCTTGAGGGACTAGCGGGAAAAGAGCAGTTCTTC. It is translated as CASSLLEGLAGKEQFF.

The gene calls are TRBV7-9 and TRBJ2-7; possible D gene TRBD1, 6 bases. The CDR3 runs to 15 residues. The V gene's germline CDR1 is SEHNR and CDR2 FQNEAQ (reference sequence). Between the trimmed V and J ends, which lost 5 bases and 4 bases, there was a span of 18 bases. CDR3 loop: CASSMQGPKVYEQYF. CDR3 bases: TGTGCCAGCAGCATGCAGGGGCCAAAGGTATACGAGCAGTACTTC.

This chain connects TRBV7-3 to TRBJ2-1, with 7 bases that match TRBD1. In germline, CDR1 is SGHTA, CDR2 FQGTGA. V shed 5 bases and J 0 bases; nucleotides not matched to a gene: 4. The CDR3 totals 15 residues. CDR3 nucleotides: TGTGCCAGCAGCCTCAGGGGGAACTCCTACAATGAGCAGTTCTTC. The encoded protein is CASSLRGNSYNEQFF.

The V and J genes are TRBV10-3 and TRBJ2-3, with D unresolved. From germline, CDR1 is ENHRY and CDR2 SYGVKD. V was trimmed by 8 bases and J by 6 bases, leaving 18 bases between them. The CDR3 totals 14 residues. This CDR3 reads CAIAFSQDIDTQYF. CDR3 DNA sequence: TGTGCCATCGCCTTCTCGCAGGATATCGATACGCAGTATTTT.

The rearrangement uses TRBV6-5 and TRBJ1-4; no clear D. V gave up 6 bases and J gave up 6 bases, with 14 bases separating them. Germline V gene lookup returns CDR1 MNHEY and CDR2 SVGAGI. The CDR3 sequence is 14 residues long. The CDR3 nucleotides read TGTGCCAGCAGACTCGAGGGTGGCGATGAAAAACTGTTTTTT. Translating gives CASRLEGGDEKLFF.

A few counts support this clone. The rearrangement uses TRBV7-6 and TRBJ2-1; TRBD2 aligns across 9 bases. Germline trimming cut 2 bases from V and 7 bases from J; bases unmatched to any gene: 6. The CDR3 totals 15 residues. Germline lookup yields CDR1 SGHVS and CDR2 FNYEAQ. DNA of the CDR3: TGTGCCAGCAGCTTAAGGTCTAGCGGGACGAATGAGCAGTTCTTC. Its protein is CASSLRSSGTNEQFF. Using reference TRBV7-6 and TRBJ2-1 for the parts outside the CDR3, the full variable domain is GAGVSQSPRYKVTKRGQDVALRCDPISGHVSLYWYRQALGQGPEFLTYFNYEAQQDKSGLPNDRFSAERPEGSISTLTIQRTEQRDSAMYRCASSLRSSGTNEQFFGPGTRLTVL.

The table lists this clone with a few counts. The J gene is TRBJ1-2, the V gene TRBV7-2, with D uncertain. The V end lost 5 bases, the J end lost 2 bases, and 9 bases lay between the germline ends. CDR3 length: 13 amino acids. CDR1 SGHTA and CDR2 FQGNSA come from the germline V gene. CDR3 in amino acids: CASSPRVNYGYTF. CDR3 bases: TGTGCCAGCAGCCCGAGGGTCAACTATGGCTACACCTTC.

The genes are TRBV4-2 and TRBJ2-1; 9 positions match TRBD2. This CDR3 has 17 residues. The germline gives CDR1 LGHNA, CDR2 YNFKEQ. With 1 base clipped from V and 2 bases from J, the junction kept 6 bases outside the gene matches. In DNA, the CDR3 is TGTGCCAGCAGCCAAGTCGGTACTAGCGGGCCCTACAATGAGCAGTTCTTC. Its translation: CASSQVGTSGPYNEQFF.

DNA for the CDR3: TGTGCCAGCTCACCAAATAGGGGGCCAGCGGAGTACAATGAGCAGTTCTTC. Translated: CASSPNRGPAEYNEQFF. V usage is TRBV18 and J usage is TRBJ2-1; 7 bases agree with TRBD1. Germline CDR1 and CDR2: KGHSH and LQKENI. V shed 2 bases, J shed 4 bases, and the junction held 11 bases outside the gene matches. The length of the CDR3 is 17 residues. The full variable domain, rest sourced from reference TRBV18 and TRBJ2-1, is NAGVMQNPRHLVRRRGQEARLRCSPMKGHSHVYWYRQLPEEGLKFMVYLQKENIIDESGMPKERFSAEFPKEGPSILRIQQVVRGDSAAYFCASSPNRGPAEYNEQFFGPGTRLTVL.

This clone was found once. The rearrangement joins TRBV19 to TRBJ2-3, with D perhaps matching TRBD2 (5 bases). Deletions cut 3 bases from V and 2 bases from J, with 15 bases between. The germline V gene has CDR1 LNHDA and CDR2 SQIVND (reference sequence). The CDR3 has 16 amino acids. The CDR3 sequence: CASSIVYQRDTDTQYF. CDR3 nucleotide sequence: TGTGCCAGTAGTATTGTCTATCAGAGGGACACAGATACGCAGTATTTT.

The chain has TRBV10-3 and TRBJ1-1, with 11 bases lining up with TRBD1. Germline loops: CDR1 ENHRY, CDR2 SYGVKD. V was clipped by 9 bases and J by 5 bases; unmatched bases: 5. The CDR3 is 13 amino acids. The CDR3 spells CAIQGQGETEAFF. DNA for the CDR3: TGTGCCATACAGGGACAGGGGGAGACTGAAGCTTTCTTT.

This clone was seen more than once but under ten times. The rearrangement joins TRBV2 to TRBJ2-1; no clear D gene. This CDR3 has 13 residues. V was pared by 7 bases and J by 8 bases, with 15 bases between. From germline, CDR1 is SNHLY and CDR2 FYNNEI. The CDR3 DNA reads TGTGCCAGCAAAGTAAGCCCGCCCCATGAGCAGTTCTTC. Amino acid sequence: CASKVSPPHEQFF. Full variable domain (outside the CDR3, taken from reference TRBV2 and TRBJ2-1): EPEVTQTPSHQVTQMGQEVILRCVPISNHLYFYWYRQILGQKVEFLVSFYNNEISEKSEIFDDQFSVERPDGSNFTLKIRSTKLEDSAMYFCASKVSPPHEQFFGPGTRLTVL.

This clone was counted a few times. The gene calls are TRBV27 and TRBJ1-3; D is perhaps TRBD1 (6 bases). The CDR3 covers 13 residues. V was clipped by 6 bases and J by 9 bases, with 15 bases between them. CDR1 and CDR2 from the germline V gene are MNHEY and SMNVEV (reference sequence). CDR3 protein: CASRTQGSGTIYF. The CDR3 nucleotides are TGTGCCAGCAGGACCCAGGGGAGCGGCACCATATATTTT.

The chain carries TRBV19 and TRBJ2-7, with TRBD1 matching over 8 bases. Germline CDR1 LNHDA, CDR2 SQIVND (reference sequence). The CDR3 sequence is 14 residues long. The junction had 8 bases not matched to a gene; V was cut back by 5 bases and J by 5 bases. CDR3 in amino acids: CASSRTGGINEQYF. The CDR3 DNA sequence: TGTGCCAGTAGTCGAACAGGGGGGATCAACGAGCAGTACTTC.

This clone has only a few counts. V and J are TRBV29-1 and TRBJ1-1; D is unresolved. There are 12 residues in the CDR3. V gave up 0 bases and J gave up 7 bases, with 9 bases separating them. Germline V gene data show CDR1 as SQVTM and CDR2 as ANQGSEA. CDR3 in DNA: TGCAGCGTTGAAGATGGGGAGCTTGAAGCTTTCTTT. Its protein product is CSVEDGELEAFF.

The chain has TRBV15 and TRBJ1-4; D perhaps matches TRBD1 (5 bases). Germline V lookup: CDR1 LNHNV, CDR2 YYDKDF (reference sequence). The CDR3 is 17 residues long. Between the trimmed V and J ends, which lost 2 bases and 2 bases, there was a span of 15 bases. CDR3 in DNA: TGTGCCACCAGCAGACCCGCAGGGATATCTACTAATGAAAAACTGTTTTTT. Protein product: CATSRPAGISTNEKLFF.

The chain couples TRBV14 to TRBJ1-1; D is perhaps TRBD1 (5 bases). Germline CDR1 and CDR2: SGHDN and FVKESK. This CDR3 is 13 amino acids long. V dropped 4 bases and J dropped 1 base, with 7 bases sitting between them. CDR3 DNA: TGTGCCAGCAGCCGGGACTCGAACACTGAAGCTTTCTTT. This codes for CASSRDSNTEAFF.